Listed below are T cell receptor beta chains from one sample, sequenced in a study of PD-1 blockade in classical Hodgkin lymphoma. Sequencing used immunoSEQ multiplex PCR; TCRdb keeps in-frame clones, though not all of them. The data contain tens of thousands of clones, 60% to 80% of them singletons. Sample: peripheral blood mononuclear cells (PBMCs), taken before the fourth cycle of nivolumab. These receptors originate from a human donor with classical Hodgkin lymphoma. Each CDR3 is given with its conserved first and last residue. D genes are given only for firm matches. Rows may omit the clone size; those that give it use once, few, many or a size class.

13,-,-,TRBV2,TRBJ1-2,CASSAGFDYGYTF,TGTGCCAGCAGTGCAGGTTTTGACTATGGCTACACCTTC
15,once,-,TRBV10-3,TRBJ2-6,CAISEPPSGANVLTF,TGTGCCATCAGTGAACCGCCCTCTGGGGCCAACGTCCTGACTTTC
15,once,TRBD1,TRBV19,TRBJ2-5,CASSIGTGARETQYF,TGTGCCAGTAGTATTGGGACAGGGGCTAGGGAGACCCAGTACTTC
15,-,-,TRBV5-6,TRBJ1-3,CASSSWTFSGNTIYF,TGTGCCAGCAGCTCCTGGACTTTTTCTGGAAACACCATATATTTT
15,-,TRBD2,TRBV10-3,TRBJ2-5,CATKLAGGSQETQYF,TGTGCCACAAAACTAGCGGGGGGTTCACAAGAGACCCAGTACTTC
11,-,-,TRBV10-2,TRBJ2-7,CASSETYEQYF,TGCGCCAGCAGTGAGACCTACGAGCAGTACTTC
13,medium-sized,-,TRBV6-4,TRBJ1-2,CASRDLDSYGYTF,TGTGCCAGCAGGGACCTCGACAGCTATGGCTACACCTTC
13,-,-,TRBV7-9,TRBJ2-7,CASSRDLSYEQYF,TGTGCCAGCAGCAGGGATTTATCGTACGAGCAGTACTTC
17,-,-,TRBV19,TRBJ2-1,CASSIAYRLDRYNEQFF,TGTGCCAGTAGTATAGCCTATCGACTAGATCGTTACAATGAGCAGTTCTTC
17,few,TRBD2,TRBV7-8,TRBJ2-3,CASSKELAGVGTDTQYF,TGTGCCAGCAGCAAAGAACTAGCGGGAGTAGGCACAGATACGCAGTATTTT
14,-,TRBD1,TRBV5-1,TRBJ1-1,CASSLDRGNTEAFF,TGCGCCAGCAGCTTAGACAGGGGAAACACTGAAGCTTTCTTT
15,-,-,TRBV5-1,TRBJ1-1,CASSLGRLVNTEAFF,TGCGCCAGCAGCTTGGGCAGACTAGTAAACACTGAAGCTTTCTTT
14,few,-,TRBV5-4,TRBJ1-2,CASSLLVSNYGYTF,TGTGCCAGCAGCTTGTTAGTTTCTAACTATGGCTACACCTTC
10,-,-,TRBV19,TRBJ2-7,CARASYEQYF,TGTGCCAGGGCTAGCTACGAGCAGTACTTC
15,once,-,TRBV7-8,TRBJ2-3,CASSLAGLYTDTQYF,TGTGCCAGCAGCTTAGCCGGACTGTACACAGATACGCAGTATTTT
12,few,-,TRBV19,TRBJ1-2,CASSDTYYGYTF,TGTGCCAGTTCGGACACCTATTATGGCTACACCTTC
15,-,TRBD2,TRBV9,TRBJ2-7,CASSVGTGLAYEQYF,TGTGCCAGCAGCGTAGGAACGGGACTAGCCTACGAGCAGTACTTC
14,once,-,TRBV19,TRBJ2-7,CASRPPGRGREQYF,TGTGCCAGTAGGCCACCGGGACGGGGGCGCGAGCAGTACTTC
15,-,-,TRBV7-8,TRBJ2-1,CASSSSSASYNEQFF,TGTGCCAGCAGCTCCTCTAGCGCCTCCTACAATGAGCAGTTCTTC
20,-,TRBD1,TRBV5-5,TRBJ2-6,CASSRLNRDRVLSGANVLTF,TGTGCCAGCAGCCGCCTGAACCGGGACAGAGTTCTCTCTGGGGCCAACGTCCTGACTTTC
13,-,-,TRBV7-2,TRBJ2-7,CASSFTLSGEQYF,TGTGCCAGCAGCTTTACCCTCTCTGGAGAGCAGTACTTC
12,-,-,TRBV29-1,TRBJ2-2,CSVSLFTGELFF,TGCAGCGTCTCCCTATTCACCGGGGAGCTGTTTTTT
12,-,-,TRBV11-2,TRBJ2-2,CASSLGTGELFF,TGTGCCAGCAGCTTAGGGACCGGGGAGCTGTTTTTT
16,-,TRBD1,TRBV18,TRBJ1-1,CASSLTQGAMNTEAFF,TGTGCCAGCTCACTGACACAGGGGGCTATGAACACTGAAGCTTTCTTT
17,-,TRBD2,TRBV29-1,TRBJ2-5,CSVEDVRTSGSDETQYF,TGCAGCGTTGAAGATGTCCGGACTAGCGGGAGTGACGAGACCCAGTACTTC
15,-,TRBD1,TRBV7-3,TRBJ2-2,CASSRDRGGTGELFF,TGTGCCAGCAGCCGGGACAGGGGCGGCACCGGGGAGCTGTTTTTT
13,-,-,TRBV5-4,TRBJ2-3,CASSGTLGDTQYF,TGTGCCAGCAGCGGGACACTAGGGGATACGCAGTATTTT
16,once,-,TRBV6-5,TRBJ1-2,CASSYSSQGRNYGYTF,TGTGCCAGCAGTTACTCGAGCCAGGGTCGGAACTATGGCTACACCTTC
17,-,TRBD1,TRBV30,TRBJ1-5,CAWSVLGGGGTGQPQHF,TGTGCCTGGAGTGTACTAGGGGGCGGGGGTACGGGCCAGCCCCAGCATTTT
15,-,TRBD1,TRBV30,TRBJ1-2,CAWSVSGGPYYGYTF,TGTGCCTGGAGTGTATCAGGGGGTCCCTACTATGGCTACACCTTC
15,-,TRBD2,TRBV6-1,TRBJ2-5,CASSEGLAGEETQYF,TGTGCCAGCAGTGAGGGACTAGCGGGAGAAGAGACCCAGTACTTC
14,-,-,TRBV4-3,TRBJ2-7,CASSQTWGLDEQYF,TGCGCCAGCAGCCAAACCTGGGGCTTGGACGAGCAGTACTTC
14,-,-,TRBV11-2,TRBJ1-1,CASSPSWGDTEAFF,TGTGCCAGCAGCCCCAGCTGGGGGGACACTGAAGCTTTCTTT
17,-,TRBD1,TRBV7-2,TRBJ1-6,CASSPAGLETGDSPLHF,TGTGCCAGCAGCCCCGCGGGTCTGGAGACAGGGGATTCACCCCTCCACTTT
14,-,TRBD1,TRBV30,TRBJ1-2,CAWSVIRTGGGYTF,TGTGCCTGGAGTGTGATTAGGACAGGTGGTGGCTACACCTTC
12,-,-,TRBV27,TRBJ1-6,CASSFQDSPLHF,TGTGCCAGCAGTTTTCAAGACAGCCCCCTCCACTTT
15,-,TRBD2,TRBV5-4,TRBJ2-1,CASSLVGGGAGEQFF,TGTGCCAGCAGCTTGGTAGGCGGGGGGGCAGGCGAGCAGTTCTTC
14,once,-,TRBV4-1,TRBJ1-6,CASSQDRRSQQLHF,TGCGCCAGCAGCCAAGATCGGCGGTCCCAGCAACTCCACTTT
13,-,-,TRBV7-7,TRBJ1-1,CASSLVANTEAFF,TGTGCTAGCAGCTTAGTGGCGAACACTGAAGCTTTCTTT
14,-,-,TRBV11-3,TRBJ2-7,CASSLIAEIYEQYF,TGTGCCAGCAGCTTAATAGCAGAAATCTACGAGCAGTACTTC
13,-,-,TRBV27,TRBJ2-5,CASSRTTLETQYF,TGTGCCAGCAGTCGGACGACGCTTGAGACCCAGTACTTC
15,-,-,TRBV6-5,TRBJ2-5,CASSYVGAGRETQYF,TGTGCCAGCAGTTACGTCGGCGCGGGCAGAGAGACCCAGTACTTC
14,few,TRBD1,TRBV19,TRBJ2-2,CASRTGGNTGELFF,TGTGCCAGTAGGACAGGGGGCAACACCGGGGAGCTGTTTTTT
13,-,TRBD1,TRBV7-9,TRBJ2-7,CASSGTGGYEQYF,TGTGCCAGCTCCGGGACAGGGGGCTACGAGCAGTACTTC
15,-,TRBD2,TRBV11-2,TRBJ2-3,CASSFDSGGTDTQYF,TGTGCCAGCAGCTTTGATAGCGGGGGTACAGATACGCAGTATTTT
13,-,TRBD1,TRBV27,TRBJ2-7,CATRRDRGYEQYF,TGTGCCACCCGCCGGGACAGGGGCTACGAGCAGTACTTC
15,-,-,TRBV6-4,TRBJ2-3,CASSDGGRRTDTQYF,TGTGCCAGCAGTGACGGGGGGCGTCGGACAGATACGCAGTATTTT
17,-,TRBD2,TRBV10-1,TRBJ2-7,CASSLTSGSLSPYEQYF,TGCGCCAGCAGCCTGACTAGCGGGAGTTTATCCCCCTACGAGCAGTACTTC
15,medium-sized,-,TRBV30,TRBJ2-5,CAWSVKVSREETQYF,TGTGCCTGGAGTGTAAAGGTTTCGCGCGAAGAGACCCAGTACTTC
14,-,TRBD1,TRBV7-3,TRBJ2-1,CASNTGDRRDEQFF,TGTGCCAGCAACACGGGGGACAGGCGGGATGAGCAGTTCTTC
15,-,-,TRBV6-6,TRBJ1-1,CASSYQVVKDTEAFF,TGTGCCAGCAGTTACCAGGTCGTCAAGGACACTGAAGCTTTCTTT
13,-,-,TRBV6-1,TRBJ1-5,CASRNRVTQPQHF,TGTGCCAGCAGGAACAGGGTCACCCAGCCCCAGCATTTT
13,-,-,TRBV19,TRBJ2-7,CASSIRTSGEQYF,TGTGCCAGTAGTATTCGGACGTCGGGGGAGCAGTACTTC
17,few,TRBD1,TRBV9,TRBJ1-1,CASSPGAGQSMNTEAFF,TGTGCCAGCAGCCCAGGCGCGGGACAGTCGATGAACACTGAAGCTTTCTTT
17,-,TRBD1,TRBV9,TRBJ2-2,CASSVVPGTGSSGELFF,TGTGCCAGCAGCGTAGTCCCCGGGACAGGGTCATCCGGGGAGCTGTTTTTT